This T cell receptor (beta chain) was profiled in a study of blood T cell repertoires in COVID-19. Across the study: Sites in the United States, Italy and Spain provided acute and convalescent COVID-19 samples.

Cohorts were based on clinical histories the participants reported. Cohort 3 donors counted as recovered after two negative PCRs, clearance, or resolved symptoms. Using immunoSEQ multiplex PCR, the repertoire was profiled, and TCRdb retains in-frame clones only, with some absent. The sample holds about 330,000 clones, roughly 90% seen once. This CDR3 has 17 amino acids. The germline V and J ends were trimmed by 2 bases and 2 bases, with 18 bases remaining between them. Germline loops: CDR1 SEHNR, CDR2 FQNEAQ (reference sequence). The receptor was isolated from a woman aged 25 to 39 who had recovered from COVID-19. The chain couples TRBV7-9 to TRBJ1-2; TRBD1 might be the D (5 bases). The source material was PBMCs or T cells enriched from blood (not recorded which). In DNA, the CDR3 is TGTGCCAGCAGCTTATTCCCGCAGGGAATCAAGAACTATGGCTACACCTTC. It encodes CASSLFPQGIKNYGYTF.